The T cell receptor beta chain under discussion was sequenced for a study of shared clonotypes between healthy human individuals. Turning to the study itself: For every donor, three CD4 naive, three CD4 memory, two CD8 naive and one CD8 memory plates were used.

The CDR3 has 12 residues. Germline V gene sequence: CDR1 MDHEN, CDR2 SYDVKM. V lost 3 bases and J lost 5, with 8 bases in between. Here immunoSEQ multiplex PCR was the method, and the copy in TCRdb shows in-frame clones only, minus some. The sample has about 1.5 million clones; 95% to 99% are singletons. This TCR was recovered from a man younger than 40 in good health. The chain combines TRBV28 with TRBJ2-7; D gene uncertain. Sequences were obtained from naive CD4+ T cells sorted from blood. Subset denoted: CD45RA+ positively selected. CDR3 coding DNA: TGTGCCAGCAGTTTCTTTACGAACGAGCAGTACTTC. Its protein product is CASSFFTNEQYF.